The entry below gives a single T cell receptor beta chain sequence along with its context. Its antigen is unknown. Every donor provided 7.5 to 10 milliliters of peripheral blood. Deletions cut 6 bases from V and 6 bases from J, with 14 bases between. The germline CDR1 and CDR2 sequences are SGHNT and YENEEA. The CDR3 is 14 residues long. The sample comes from a study of blood T cells in healthy people across ages. Study findings and constraints: Since the PBMCs were unsorted, naive and antigen-experienced cells could not be conclusively compared.

Sample-barcoded 5' priming and a J-beta primer mix drove a second PCR of about 6 to 12 cycles. Every molecule of cDNA carried a tag from a template-switch adaptor with 12 random nucleotides. TCRdb reprocessed the 5' RACE reads via MiXCR and lists one record per CDR3 protein. This sample yields about 1,400,000 distinct CDR3 sequences, of which around 42% are seen a single time; roughly 8.2% belongs to the top ten. The sequencing input was blood. The TCR sequence derives from a woman aged 18-29 years in good health. The chain links TRBV11-3 to TRBJ2-2; D is unclear. CDR3 in amino acids: CASRTRLEAGELFF. The DNA of the CDR3 is TGTGCCAGCAGAACCCGCCTGGAAGCCGGGGAGCTGTTTTTT.